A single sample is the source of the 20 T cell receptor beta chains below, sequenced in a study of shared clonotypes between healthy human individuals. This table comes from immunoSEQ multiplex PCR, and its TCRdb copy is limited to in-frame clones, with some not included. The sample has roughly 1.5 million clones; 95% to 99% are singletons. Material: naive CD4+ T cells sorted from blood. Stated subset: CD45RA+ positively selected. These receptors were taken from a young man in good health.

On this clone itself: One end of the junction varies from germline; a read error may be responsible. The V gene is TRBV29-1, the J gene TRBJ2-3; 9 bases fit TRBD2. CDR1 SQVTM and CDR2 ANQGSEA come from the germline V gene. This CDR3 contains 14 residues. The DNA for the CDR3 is TGCAGCGTCGAAGCGACTAGCGGCGCAGATACGCAGTATTTT. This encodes CSVEATSGADTQYF.

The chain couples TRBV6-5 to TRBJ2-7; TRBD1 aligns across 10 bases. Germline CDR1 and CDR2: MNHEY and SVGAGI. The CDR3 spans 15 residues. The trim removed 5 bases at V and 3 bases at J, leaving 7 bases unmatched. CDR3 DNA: TGTGCCAGCAGTCCGGACAGGGGGAGCGACTACGAGCAGTACTTC. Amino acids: CASSPDRGSDYEQYF.

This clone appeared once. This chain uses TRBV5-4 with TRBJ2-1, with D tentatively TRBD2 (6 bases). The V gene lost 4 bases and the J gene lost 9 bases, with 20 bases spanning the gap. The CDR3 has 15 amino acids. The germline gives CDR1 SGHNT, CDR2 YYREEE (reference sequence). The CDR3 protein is CASSHSPTSFREQFF. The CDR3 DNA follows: TGTGCCAGCAGCCATAGCCCAACTAGCTTTCGTGAGCAGTTCTTC.

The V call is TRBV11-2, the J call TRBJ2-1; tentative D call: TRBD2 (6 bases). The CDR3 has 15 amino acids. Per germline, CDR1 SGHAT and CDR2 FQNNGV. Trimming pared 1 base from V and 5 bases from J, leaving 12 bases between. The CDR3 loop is CASSLGVRGNNEQFF. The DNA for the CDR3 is TGTGCCAGCAGCTTAGGGGTCCGGGGGAACAATGAGCAGTTCTTC. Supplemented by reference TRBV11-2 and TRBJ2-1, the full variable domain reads EAGVAQSPRYKIIEKRQSVAFWCNPISGHATLYWYQQILGQGPKLLIQFQNNGVVDDSQLPKDRFSAERLKGVDSTLKIQPAKLEDSAVYLCASSLGVRGNNEQFFGPGTRLTVL.

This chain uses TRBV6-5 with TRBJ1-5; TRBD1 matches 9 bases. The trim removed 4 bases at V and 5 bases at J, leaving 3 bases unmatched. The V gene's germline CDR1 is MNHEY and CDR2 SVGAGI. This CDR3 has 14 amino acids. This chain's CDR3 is CASSSGTGHQPQHF. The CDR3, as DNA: TGTGCCAGCAGTTCTGGGACAGGGCATCAGCCCCAGCATTTT.

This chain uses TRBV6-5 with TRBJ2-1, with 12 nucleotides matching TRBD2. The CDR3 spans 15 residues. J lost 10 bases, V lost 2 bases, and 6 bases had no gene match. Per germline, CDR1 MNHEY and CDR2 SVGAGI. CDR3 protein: CASSYKTSGSIEQFF. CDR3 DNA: TGTGCCAGCAGTTACAAGACTAGCGGGAGCATCGAGCAGTTCTTC.

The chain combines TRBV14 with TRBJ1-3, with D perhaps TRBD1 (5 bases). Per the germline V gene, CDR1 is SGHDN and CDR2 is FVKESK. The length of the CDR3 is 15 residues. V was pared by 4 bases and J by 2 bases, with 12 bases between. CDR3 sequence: CASSPLTAAGNTIYF. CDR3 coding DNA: TGTGCCAGCAGCCCCCTGACAGCGGCTGGAAACACCATATATTTT.

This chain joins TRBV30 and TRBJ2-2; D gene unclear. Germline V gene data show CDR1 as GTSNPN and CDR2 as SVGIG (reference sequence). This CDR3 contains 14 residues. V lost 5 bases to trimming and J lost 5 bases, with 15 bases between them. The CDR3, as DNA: TGTGCCTGGTACAGAGTAGGGCGAACCGGGGAGCTGTTTTTT. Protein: CAWYRVGRTGELFF.

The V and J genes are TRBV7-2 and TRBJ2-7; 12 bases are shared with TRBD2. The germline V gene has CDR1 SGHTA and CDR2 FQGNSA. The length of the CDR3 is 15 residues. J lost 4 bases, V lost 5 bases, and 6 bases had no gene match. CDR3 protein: CASSKRLAGVYEQYF. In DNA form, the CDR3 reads TGTGCCAGCAGCAAAAGACTAGCGGGAGTGTACGAGCAGTACTTC.

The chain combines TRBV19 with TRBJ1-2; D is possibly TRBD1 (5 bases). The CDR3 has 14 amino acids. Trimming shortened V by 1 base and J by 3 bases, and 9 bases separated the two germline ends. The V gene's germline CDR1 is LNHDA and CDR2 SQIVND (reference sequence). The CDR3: CASSIVGTDYGYTF. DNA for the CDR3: TGTGCCAGTAGTATAGTAGGGACGGACTATGGCTACACCTTC.

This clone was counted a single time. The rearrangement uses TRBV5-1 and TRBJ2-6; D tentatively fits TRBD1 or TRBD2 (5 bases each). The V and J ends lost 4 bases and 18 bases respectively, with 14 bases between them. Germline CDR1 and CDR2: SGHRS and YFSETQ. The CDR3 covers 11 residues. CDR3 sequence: CASSHPGPSTF. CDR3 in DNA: TGCGCCAGCAGCCATCCGGGACCTTCGACTTTC.

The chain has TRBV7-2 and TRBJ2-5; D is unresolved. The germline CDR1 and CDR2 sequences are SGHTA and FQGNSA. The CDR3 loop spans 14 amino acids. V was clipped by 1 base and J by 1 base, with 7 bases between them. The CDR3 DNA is TGTGCCAGCAGCTTAGGTCGAAGCCAAGAGACCCAGTACTTC. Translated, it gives CASSLGRSQETQYF.

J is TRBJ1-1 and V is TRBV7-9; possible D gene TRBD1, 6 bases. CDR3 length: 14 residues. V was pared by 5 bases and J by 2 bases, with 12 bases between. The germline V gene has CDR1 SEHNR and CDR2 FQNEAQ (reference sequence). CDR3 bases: TGTGCCAGCAGCAACGGGGGCATAAACACTGAAGCTTTCTTT. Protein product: CASSNGGINTEAFF.

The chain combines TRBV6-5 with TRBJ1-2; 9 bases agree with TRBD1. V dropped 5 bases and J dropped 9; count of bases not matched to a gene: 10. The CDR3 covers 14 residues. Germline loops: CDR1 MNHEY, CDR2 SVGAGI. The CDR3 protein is CASSIPGQGWSYTF. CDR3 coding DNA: TGTGCCAGCAGTATTCCGGGACAGGGTTGGAGCTACACCTTC.

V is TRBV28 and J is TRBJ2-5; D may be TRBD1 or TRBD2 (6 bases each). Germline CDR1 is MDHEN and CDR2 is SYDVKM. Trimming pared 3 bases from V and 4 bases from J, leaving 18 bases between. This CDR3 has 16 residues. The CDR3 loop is CASSFTHPGGGETQYF. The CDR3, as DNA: TGTGCCAGCAGTTTCACCCACCCCGGAGGGGGAGAGACCCAGTACTTC.

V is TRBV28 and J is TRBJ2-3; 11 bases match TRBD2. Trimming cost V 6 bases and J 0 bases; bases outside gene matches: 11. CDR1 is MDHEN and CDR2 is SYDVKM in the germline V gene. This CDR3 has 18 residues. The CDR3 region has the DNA TGTGCCAGCAGCCCCACTAGCGGGAGTATAGGGAGCACAGATACGCAGTATTTT. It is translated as CASSPTSGSIGSTDTQYF.

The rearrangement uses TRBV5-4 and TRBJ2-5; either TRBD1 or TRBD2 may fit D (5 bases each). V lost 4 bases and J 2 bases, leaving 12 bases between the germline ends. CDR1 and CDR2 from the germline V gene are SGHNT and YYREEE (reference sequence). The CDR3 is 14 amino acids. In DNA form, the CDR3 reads TGTGCCAGCAGCCGGGACGTAAGGCAAGAGACCCAGTACTTC. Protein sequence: CASSRDVRQETQYF.

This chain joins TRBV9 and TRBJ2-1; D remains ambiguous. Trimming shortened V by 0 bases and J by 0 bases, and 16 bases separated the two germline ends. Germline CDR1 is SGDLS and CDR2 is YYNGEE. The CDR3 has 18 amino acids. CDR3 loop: CASSVGEKPGRSYNEQFF. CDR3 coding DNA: TGTGCCAGCAGCGTAGGCGAAAAGCCCGGGCGCTCCTACAATGAGCAGTTCTTC. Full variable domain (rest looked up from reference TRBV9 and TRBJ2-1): DSGVTQTPKHLITATGQRVTLRCSPRSGDLSVYWYQQSLDQGLQFLIQYYNGEERAKGNILERFSAQQFPDLHSELNLSSLELGDSALYFCASSVGEKPGRSYNEQFFGPGTRLTVL.

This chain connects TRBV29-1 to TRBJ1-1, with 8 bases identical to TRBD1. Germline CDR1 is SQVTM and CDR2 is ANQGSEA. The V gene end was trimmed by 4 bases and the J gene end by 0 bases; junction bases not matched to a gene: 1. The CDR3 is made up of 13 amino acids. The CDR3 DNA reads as TGCAGCGTTGGGACAGGGATGAACACTGAAGCTTTCTTT. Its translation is CSVGTGMNTEAFF.

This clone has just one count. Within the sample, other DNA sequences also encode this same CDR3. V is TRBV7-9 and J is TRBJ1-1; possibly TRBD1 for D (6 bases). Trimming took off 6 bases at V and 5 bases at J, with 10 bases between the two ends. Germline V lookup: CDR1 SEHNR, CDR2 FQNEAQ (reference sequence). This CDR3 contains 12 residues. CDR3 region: CASSLRGTEAFF. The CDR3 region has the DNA TGTGCCAGCAGTCTCAGGGGTACTGAAGCTTTCTTT.